These 2 T cell receptor beta chains came from one sample sequenced in a study of blood T cell repertoires in COVID-19. TCRdb keeps only in-frame clones here, not all; method: immunoSEQ multiplex PCR. Of about 250,000 clones in the sample, roughly four fifths are singletons; the top ten hold 7.5% to 10%. Sequencing used peripheral blood. The receptors shown here come from an elderly man with acute or convalescent COVID-19.

V and J are TRBV7-6 and TRBJ1-3; D gene unclear. The V end was cut by 4 bases, the J end by 3 bases, with 7 bases between. The CDR3 spans 13 residues. The germline gives CDR1 SGHVS, CDR2 FNYEAQ. The CDR3 DNA follows: TGTGCCAGCAGCTCCCACAATGGAAACACCATATATTTT. This encodes CASSSHNGNTIYF.

The chain couples TRBV4-2 to TRBJ2-3, with 7 nucleotides matching TRBD2. The V and J ends lost 0 bases and 2 bases, in that order; junction bases with no gene match: 11. From germline, CDR1 is LGHNA and CDR2 YNFKEQ. CDR3 size: 18 residues. The CDR3 DNA reads TGTGCCAGCAGCCAAGATCTTGGGGGGAGGGCCAACACAGATACGCAGTATTTT. It translates to CASSQDLGGRANTDTQYF.